The source of this TCR beta chain is a study of Ad26.COV2.S vaccination and SARS-CoV-2 variants. About the research overall: This donor came from the COV1001 trial of Ad26.COV2.S. Once or twice, 56 days apart, Ad26.COV2.S was delivered intramuscularly. Study results and caveats: Compared with placebo recipients, vaccine recipients had higher spike-specific TCR breadth. Marked by substantial breadth, spike-specific CD8+ and CD4+ T cell responses were reportedly seen after vaccination.

Trimming took 1 base from V and 0 from J, leaving 13 bases between them. This CDR3 is built from 18 residues. Germline CDR1 LGHDT, CDR2 YNNKEL (reference sequence). Note on this clone: Its target is unknown.

The treatment: 15 to 20 received Ad26.COV2.S at low or high dose, single or two shots; about 5 received placebo; per-sample allocation not given. Specimen acquisition occurred on day 63 following the initial vaccine or placebo injection. Produced via immunoSEQ multiplex PCR; TCRdb's table is partial and in-frame only. The data contain 200,000 to 300,000 clones, roughly 90% of them singletons. The V call is TRBV3-1 (or the pseudogene TRBV3-2), the J call TRBJ1-6; D gene ambiguous. The sequence derives from a person between 18 and 65 years old who received the Ad26.COV2.S COVID-19 vaccine or a placebo. The sample was peripheral blood, taken in a trial of Ad26.COV2.S vaccine versus placebo. CDR3 sequence reads: CASSQGRSGSSYNSPLHF. In nucleotides, the CDR3 is TGTGCCAGCAGCCAAGGTCGATCGGGAAGCTCCTATAATTCACCCCTCCACTTT.